This entry concerns a single TCR beta chain. The record originates from a study of chemoradiotherapy in HPV16-positive cancers. The method was immunoSEQ multiplex PCR; TCRdb's version includes in-frame clones alone and lacks a portion of them. The sample includes some 5,000 clones, 90% to 95% seen only once; the top ten take around 4.7%. Trimming cost V 0 bases and J 1 base, with 7 bases left between them. CDR1 and CDR2 (germline): SGHRS, YFSETQ. The CDR3 loop spans 14 amino acids. The chain recombines TRBV5-1 with TRBJ1-2, with D tentatively TRBD1 (6 bases). The sequence was obtained from a human donor with HPV-associated anogenital cancer. The sample was taken from a patient who underwent chemoradiotherapy. CDR3 protein: CASSLGQDNYGYTF. As DNA, the CDR3 is TGCGCCAGCAGCTTGGGACAGGATAACTATGGCTACACCTTC.